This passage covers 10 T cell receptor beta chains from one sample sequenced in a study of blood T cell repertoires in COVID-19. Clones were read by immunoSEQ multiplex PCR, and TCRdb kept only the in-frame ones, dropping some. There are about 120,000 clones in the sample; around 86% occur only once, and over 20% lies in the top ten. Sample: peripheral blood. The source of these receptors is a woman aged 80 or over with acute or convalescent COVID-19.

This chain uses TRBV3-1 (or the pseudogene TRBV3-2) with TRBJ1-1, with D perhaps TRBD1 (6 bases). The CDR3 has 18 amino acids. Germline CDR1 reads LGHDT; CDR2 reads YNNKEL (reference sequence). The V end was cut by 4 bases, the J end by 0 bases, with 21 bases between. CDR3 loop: CASSRNLQGYSMNTEAFF. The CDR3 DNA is TGTGCCAGCAGCCGGAACTTACAGGGCTATAGCATGAACACTGAAGCTTTCTTT.

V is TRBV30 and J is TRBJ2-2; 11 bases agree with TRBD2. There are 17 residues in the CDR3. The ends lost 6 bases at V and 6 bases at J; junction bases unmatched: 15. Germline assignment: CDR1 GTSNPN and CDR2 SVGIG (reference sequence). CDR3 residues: CACSGLAVYSGAGELFF. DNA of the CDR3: TGTGCCTGTTCGGGACTAGCGGTCTACTCCGGCGCCGGGGAGCTGTTTTTT.

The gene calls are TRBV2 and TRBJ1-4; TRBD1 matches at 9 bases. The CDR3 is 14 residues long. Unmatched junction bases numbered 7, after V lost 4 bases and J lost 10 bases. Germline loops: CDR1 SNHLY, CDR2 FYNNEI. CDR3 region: CASSGGQGRGKLFF. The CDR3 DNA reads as TGTGCCAGCAGTGGGGGACAGGGTCGTGGAAAACTGTTTTTT.

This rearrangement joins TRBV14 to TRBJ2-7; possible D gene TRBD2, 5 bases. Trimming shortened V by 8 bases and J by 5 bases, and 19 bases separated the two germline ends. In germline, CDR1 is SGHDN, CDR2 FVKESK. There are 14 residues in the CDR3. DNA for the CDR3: TGTGCCAGCTCTCGGGGTCCGGGTATCCACGAGCAGTACGTC. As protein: CASSRGPGIHEQYV.

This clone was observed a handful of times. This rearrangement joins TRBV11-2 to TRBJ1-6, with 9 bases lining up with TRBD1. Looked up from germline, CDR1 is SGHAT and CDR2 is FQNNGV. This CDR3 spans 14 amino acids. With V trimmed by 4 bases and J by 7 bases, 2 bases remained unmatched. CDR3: CASSSGQGNSPLHF. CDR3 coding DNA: TGTGCCAGCAGCTCCGGACAGGGGAATTCACCCCTCCACTTT.

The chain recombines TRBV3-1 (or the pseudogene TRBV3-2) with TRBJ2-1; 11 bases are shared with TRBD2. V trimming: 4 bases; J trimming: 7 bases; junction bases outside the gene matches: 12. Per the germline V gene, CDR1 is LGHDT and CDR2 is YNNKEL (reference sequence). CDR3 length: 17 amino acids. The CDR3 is CASSPSTLAGGANEQFF. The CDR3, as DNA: TGTGCCAGCAGCCCCTCGACTCTAGCGGGGGGAGCGAATGAGCAGTTCTTC.

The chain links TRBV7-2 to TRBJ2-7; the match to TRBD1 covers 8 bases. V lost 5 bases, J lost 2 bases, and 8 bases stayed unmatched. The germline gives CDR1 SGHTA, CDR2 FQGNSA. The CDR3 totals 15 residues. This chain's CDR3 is CASSRDRGRTYEQYF. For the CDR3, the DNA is TGTGCCAGCAGCCGCGACAGGGGCCGTACCTACGAGCAGTACTTC.

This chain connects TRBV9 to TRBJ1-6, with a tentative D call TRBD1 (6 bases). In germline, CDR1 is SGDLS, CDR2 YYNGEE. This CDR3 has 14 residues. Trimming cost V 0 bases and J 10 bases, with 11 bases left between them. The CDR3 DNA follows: TGTGCCAGCAGCGTAGGGACAGTCAGGTCACCCCTCCACTTT. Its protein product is CASSVGTVRSPLHF. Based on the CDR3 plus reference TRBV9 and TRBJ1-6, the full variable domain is DSGVTQTPKHLITATGQRVTLRCSPRSGDLSVYWYQQSLDQGLQFLIQYYNGEERAKGNILERFSAQQFPDLHSELNLSSLELGDSALYFCASSVGTVRSPLHFGNGTRLTVT.

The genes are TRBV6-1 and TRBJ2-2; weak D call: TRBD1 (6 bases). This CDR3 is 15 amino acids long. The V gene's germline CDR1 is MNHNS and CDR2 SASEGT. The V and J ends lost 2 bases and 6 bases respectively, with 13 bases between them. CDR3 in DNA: TGTGCCAGCAGTGAAAGGGGGACGGTGGCCGGGGAGCTGTTTTTT. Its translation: CASSERGTVAGELFF.

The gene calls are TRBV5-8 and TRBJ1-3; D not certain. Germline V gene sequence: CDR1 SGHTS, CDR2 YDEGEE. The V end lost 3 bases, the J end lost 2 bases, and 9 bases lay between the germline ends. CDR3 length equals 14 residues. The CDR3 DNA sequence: TGTGCCAGCAGCTCAGTATTTCCTGGAAACACCATATATTTT. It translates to CASSSVFPGNTIYF.